This T cell receptor beta chain was recovered during a study of tumor-infiltrating lymphocytes in primary liver carcinoma (TCRdb year 2017). Context from the whole study: The five patients, three men and two women aged 30 to 69 years, had hepatocellular carcinoma (four) or combined HCC and intrahepatic cholangiocarcinoma (one). Tumors of the five patients were stage T1-T3 N0M0 with maximum diameters of 4.2 to 10 cm. Each sample produced roughly 3.5 to 7.13 million productive TCRbeta reads, and read depth showed no significant difference between tissue types. The study combined TCRbeta repertoire sequencing, expression microarrays and whole-exome sequencing across five regions of each liver tumor, with adjacent normal tissue and blood. TCRbeta repertoire sequencing covered 35 specimens from 5 patients: 25 or so tumor regions, 5 adjacent noncancerous liver tissues and 5 peripheral blood samples. Agilent mRNA microarray profiling was performed on the roughly 25 tumor region samples to relate TCRbeta repertoire diversity to the local molecular phenotype. Technical replicate repertoires showed high reproducibility, with mean shared-clone rates roughly 0.88 and correlation coefficients above 0.95. The paper's findings and limits, for the study overall: Bulk unsorted samples precluded comparing CD4+ and CD8+ T cell repertoires. The study included only a few patients, and the authors note findings should be validated in a larger study. Pairs of tumor regions showed greater repertoire overlap (mean roughly 35%) than tumor-adjacent pairs (approximately 17%) or tumor-blood pairs (approximately 15%), which is consistent with antigen-driven expansion. Only the TCR beta chain was sequenced, so true repertoire diversity is likely underestimated because unpaired alpha chains were not captured. A significantly larger repertoire fraction was made up by the top 250 clones in tumors than in blood (p = 0.039). Only about 8-25% of top clones were present in all five regions of a tumor, suggesting spatial heterogeneity of tumor-infiltrating T cells.

Taken from cysteine to phenylalanine, the CDR3 has 13 residues. CDR3 DNA only is kept here, 39 bases in frame from base 1. CDR1 and CDR2, looked up from the germline V gene, are SGHAT and FQNNGV. Starting from approximately 500 ng total RNA, TCRbeta-specific cDNA was produced by reverse transcription with a constant-region primer and ProtoScript II reverse transcriptase. The TCRbeta libraries were prepared through three rounds of nested multiplex PCR following a slightly modified ARM-PCR procedure. Multiplex TRBV1-TRBV30 forward primers and a Cbeta reverse primer were used in the first two PCR rounds, each of which was run for 10 to 11 cycles. Sample barcodes and Illumina adapters were added in a final 25-cycle PCR using Deep VentR polymerase. Before sequencing, amplicons of 200-500 bp were gel-purified using a QIAquick gel extraction kit. An Illumina HiSeq 2500 was used to sequence the TCRbeta amplicons with 250-bp paired-end reads. The source study handled its data this way. To recover full CDR3 sequences, reads were quality-trimmed using Trimmomatic v0.33 and paired reads were then merged using FLASH v1.2.11. MiGEC v1.2.1b assigned V, D and J germline segments to the rearranged TCRbeta sequences. Clonotype statistics and Shannon-Wiener diversity indices were computed with VDJtools v1.0.0. To cut down on sampling bias, every analysis after diversity analysis relied on just the 250 most abundant clonotypes from each sample. TCRdb handled the public reads itself, with Q25 trimming in fastp and clone calling in MiXCR, and kept productive beta chains. Here each entry gathers all rows of one CDR3 protein and keeps the most common genes and DNA. For this entry, the V and J calls and clone size follow TCRdb and not the study's own pipeline. In this sample the table shows roughly 24,000 distinct CDR3 sequences, roughly three quarters of which occur a single time. About 32% of the sample belongs to the ten largest clones.

Without any cell sorting, total RNA and DNA were extracted together from about 20-30 mg of bulk tissue using the AllPrep DNA/RNA mini kit. Roughly five patients with histopathologically diagnosed primary liver carcinoma underwent surgical resection in China between 2015 and March 2016. At the time of sampling, the patients were treatment-naive and had chronic HBV infection. Five spatially separated regions were sampled per tumor: superior, inferior, left-lateral and right-lateral poles, plus the tumor centre. Histological examination found more than 90% viable tumor cells in every tumor sample. Pieces of fresh tumor and adjacent tissue were cut in half, with one half kept in RNAlater at -80 degrees C and the other half sent for histology. Turning to this clonotype: The antigen it binds to is not known. The junction shows a germline mismatch at one end, possibly a read error.

Recombination linked TRBV11-2 to TRBJ2-7; a tentative D match to TRBD2 spans 5 bases. This receptor was taken from a woman in her twenties or thirties with primary liver carcinoma and hepatitis B virus infection. Input material: liver tumor tissue from sampling region 5. Interpreted using the paper, the cell subset or site label stands for: tumor region T5, tumor centre. The DNA sequence is TGTGCCAGCAGCCCCTCGGATGCGGGCGAGCAGTATTTC. Translated, it gives CASSPSDAGEQYF.